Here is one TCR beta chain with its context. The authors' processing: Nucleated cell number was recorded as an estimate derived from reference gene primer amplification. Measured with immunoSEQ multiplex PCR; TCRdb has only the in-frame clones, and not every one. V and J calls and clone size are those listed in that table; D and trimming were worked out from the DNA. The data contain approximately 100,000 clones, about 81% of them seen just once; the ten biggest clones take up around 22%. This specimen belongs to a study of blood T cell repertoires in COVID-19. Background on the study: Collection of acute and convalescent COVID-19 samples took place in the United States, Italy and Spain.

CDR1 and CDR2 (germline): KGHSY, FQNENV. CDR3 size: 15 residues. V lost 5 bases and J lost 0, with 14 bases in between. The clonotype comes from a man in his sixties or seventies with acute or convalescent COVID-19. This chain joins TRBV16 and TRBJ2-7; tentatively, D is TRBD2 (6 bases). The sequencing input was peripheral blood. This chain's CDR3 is CASSLTSFSSYEQYF. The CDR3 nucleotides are TGTGCCAGCAGCTTAACTAGCTTCAGCTCCTACGAGCAGTACTTC.